The 19 T cell receptor beta chains below come from one sample, sequenced in a study of blood T cell repertoires in COVID-19 (dated by TCRdb to 2020 to 2022). The method was the immunoSEQ multiplex PCR assay. TCRdb stores this immuneACCESS table with in-frame sequences only. Part of the clones is absent; in the studies checked, under half of the shortfall reflects unresolved V genes, and no reason is known for the rest. This sample lists 150,000 to 200,000 clones; approximately 80% were detected once. The ten largest account for around 5.9% of the sample. Sample: PBMCs or T cells enriched from blood (not recorded which). Receptors originate from a middle-aged man who had recovered from COVID-19.

This chain uses TRBV12-3 or TRBV12-4 with TRBJ2-2; TRBD1 is a possible D gene (6 bases). The CDR3 is made up of 13 amino acids. V was shortened by 7 bases and J by 7 bases, with 13 bases between the two germline ends. For the CDR3, the DNA is TGTGCCAGCACCCGAAGGACAGACGGGGAGCTGTTTTTT. This gives the protein CASTRRTDGELFF.

The V call is TRBV5-1, the J call TRBJ2-7, with D perhaps matching TRBD1 (5 bases). Germline CDR1 is SGHRS and CDR2 is YFSETQ. This CDR3 comprises 14 residues. V was shortened by 1 base and J by 2 bases, with 10 bases between the two germline ends. Written as DNA, the CDR3 is TGCGCCAGCAGCTTGTATTCAGGGACCTACGAGCAGTACTTC. Its translation: CASSLYSGTYEQYF.

V is TRBV3-1 (or the pseudogene TRBV3-2) and J is TRBJ1-4; possibly TRBD1 for D (5 bases). V was cut by 3 bases and J by 4 bases, with 15 bases left in between. The CDR3 sequence is 16 residues long. The germline CDR1 and CDR2 sequences are LGHDT and YNNKEL (reference sequence). The DNA for the CDR3 is TGTGCCAGCAGCCAGCCCGACAGAGCTGGTAATGAAAAACTGTTTTTT. This encodes CASSQPDRAGNEKLFF.

The CDR3 is CASSFRTSGAYEQYF. CDR3 sequence (DNA): TGTGCCAGCAGCTTCCGGACTAGCGGGGCCTACGAGCAGTACTTC. The chain employs TRBV7-8 and TRBJ2-7, with 12 bases matching TRBD2. The CDR3 contains 15 residues. Looked up from germline, CDR1 is SGHVS and CDR2 is FQNEAQ. The V segment lost 3 bases and the J segment 2 bases; nucleotides outside the gene matches: 2.

The chain carries TRBV2 and TRBJ2-2; 8 bases agree with TRBD1. The germline gives CDR1 SNHLY, CDR2 FYNNEI. The trim removed 6 bases at V and 8 bases at J, leaving 8 bases unmatched. This CDR3 contains 14 residues. The CDR3 sequence is CASRAAGGLGELFF. CDR3 DNA sequence: TGTGCCAGCAGGGCAGCAGGGGGCTTGGGGGAGCTGTTTTTT.

The rearrangement uses TRBV5-4 and TRBJ1-6; TRBD1 matches 7 bases. With V trimmed by 4 bases and J by 7 bases, 11 bases remained unmatched. In germline, CDR1 is SGHNT, CDR2 YYREEE (reference sequence). The CDR3 loop spans 16 amino acids. The CDR3 coding sequence is TGTGCCAGCAGCCCGGCCGGAGGGGGCTCGAATTCACCCCTCCACTTT. Its translation: CASSPAGGGSNSPLHF. Complete variable domain (other parts from reference TRBV5-4 and TRBJ1-6): ETGVTQSPTHLIKTRGQQVTLRCSSQSGHNTVSWYQQALGQGPQFIFQYYREEENGRGNFPPRFSGLQFPNYSSELNVNALELDDSALYLCASSPAGGGSNSPLHFGNGTRLTVT.

This clone turned up a few times. This chain links TRBV2 with TRBJ1-6, with 7 positions matching TRBD1. In germline, CDR1 is SNHLY, CDR2 FYNNEI. The CDR3 is made up of 14 amino acids. After removal of 6 bases from V and 10 bases from J, the junction contained 9 bases not matched to a gene. CDR3 protein: CASSRGGEVSPLHF. CDR3 DNA: TGTGCCAGCAGCAGAGGGGGCGAGGTCTCACCCCTCCACTTT. Full variable domain (outside the CDR3, taken from reference TRBV2 and TRBJ1-6): EPEVTQTPSHQVTQMGQEVILRCVPISNHLYFYWYRQILGQKVEFLVSFYNNEISEKSEIFDDQFSVERPDGSNFTLKIRSTKLEDSAMYFCASSRGGEVSPLHFGNGTRLTVT.

This chain uses TRBV11-2 with TRBJ1-1, with no clear D. The germline gives CDR1 SGHAT, CDR2 FQNNGV. The CDR3 runs 12 residues. With 5 bases removed from V and 1 base from J, the gap between germline ends came to 5 bases. CDR3 nucleotide sequence: TGTGCCAGCAGCCCCAAGAACACTGAAGCTTTCTTT. Protein: CASSPKNTEAFF.

The V and J genes are TRBV2 and TRBJ1-1; 7 bases align to TRBD1. Germline values: CDR1 SNHLY, CDR2 FYNNEI. The CDR3 totals 13 residues. The V gene end was trimmed by 9 bases and the J gene end by 0 bases; junction bases not matched to a gene: 4. DNA for the CDR3: TGTGCCAGTACCAGGGGGTTGAACACTGAAGCTTTCTTT. Encoded protein: CASTRGLNTEAFF.

This rearrangement joins TRBV6-5 to TRBJ2-2; 8 bases are shared with TRBD1. V was clipped by 7 bases and J by 1 base; unmatched bases: 5. CDR3 size: 15 residues. CDR1 is MNHEY, CDR2 SVGAGI, per germline. In nucleotides, the CDR3 is TGTGCCAGCAAATGGACAGGGCTGAACACCGGGGAGCTGTTTTTT. This gives the protein CASKWTGLNTGELFF.

The chain joins TRBV5-1 to TRBJ2-2; 8 nucleotides match TRBD1. Losses at the gene ends were 4 bases for V and 4 bases for J; bases not matched to a gene: 9. Germline V gene data show CDR1 as SGHRS and CDR2 as YFSETQ. The CDR3 covers 16 residues. The CDR3 loop is CASSPHLTGATGELFF. CDR3 sequence (DNA): TGCGCCAGCAGCCCCCATCTGACAGGGGCCACCGGGGAGCTGTTTTTT.

The chain joins TRBV4-2 to TRBJ2-1, with D hard to call. There are 14 residues in the CDR3. CDR1 and CDR2 (germline): LGHNA, YNFKEQ. The ends were cut back, 4 bases at V and 8 bases at J, with 15 bases in the middle. CDR3 in amino acids: CASSPRDFIDEQFF. Written as DNA, the CDR3 is TGTGCCAGCAGCCCACGCGACTTCATCGATGAGCAGTTCTTC.

The rearrangement joins TRBV5-5 to TRBJ2-1; TRBD2 matches 9 bases. The CDR3 has 18 amino acids. Looked up from germline, CDR1 is SGHKS and CDR2 is YYEKEE (reference sequence). The V and J ends lost 1 base and 6 bases, in that order; junction bases with no gene match: 14. This chain's CDR3 is CASSLYLGGGARGNEQFF. The CDR3 DNA is TGTGCCAGCAGCTTGTACCTCGGCGGGGGGGCGCGGGGCAATGAGCAGTTCTTC.

This sequence joins TRBV3-1 (or the pseudogene TRBV3-2) and TRBJ1-1, with D possibly matching TRBD1 (5 bases). Trimming cost V 3 bases and J 1 base, with 18 bases left between them. CDR1 and CDR2 from the germline V gene are LGHDT and YNNKEL (reference sequence). This CDR3 is 17 amino acids long. The CDR3 loop reads CASSQRGWGGKNTEAFF. DNA for the CDR3: TGTGCCAGCAGCCAGAGAGGGTGGGGGGGAAAGAACACTGAAGCTTTCTTT.

This clone was seen only once. This chain connects TRBV2 to TRBJ2-2, with a possible D match to TRBD2 (5 bases). This CDR3 contains 13 residues. The germline CDR1 and CDR2 sequences are SNHLY and FYNNEI. The V end was cut by 8 bases, the J end by 4 bases, with 11 bases between. In DNA, the CDR3 is TGTGCCAGCGAACTAGGTTTCACCGGGGAGCTGTTTTTT. Translating gives CASELGFTGELFF.

The genes are TRBV11-2 and TRBJ1-6, with 7 positions matching TRBD1. The germline V gene encodes CDR1 SGHAT and CDR2 FQNNGV. The CDR3 length is 14 residues. With 7 bases clipped from V and 13 bases from J, the junction kept 13 bases outside the gene matches. The chain's CDR3 is CASNQQGQRRPLHF. The CDR3 DNA reads as TGTGCCAGCAACCAACAGGGACAGCGCCGTCCCCTCCACTTT. The whole variable domain, remainder taken from reference TRBV11-2 and TRBJ1-6, is EAGVAQSPRYKIIEKRQSVAFWCNPISGHATLYWYQQILGQGPKLLIQFQNNGVVDDSQLPKDRFSAERLKGVDSTLKIQPAKLEDSAVYLCASNQQGQRRPLHFGNGTRLTVT.

CDR3 loop: CASSSGLDSKSYEQYF. The DNA of the CDR3 is TGTGCCAGCAGCTCCGGCCTGGACAGTAAAAGCTACGAGCAGTACTTC. The chain uses TRBV13 and TRBJ2-7, with D possibly matching TRBD1 (6 bases). CDR1 and CDR2 from the germline V gene are PRHDT and FYEKMQ (reference sequence). This CDR3 spans 16 amino acids. V gave up 4 bases and J gave up 3 bases, with 19 bases separating them. Using reference TRBV13 and TRBJ2-7 for the parts outside the CDR3, the full variable domain is AAGVIQSPRHLIKEKRETATLKCYPIPRHDTVYWYQQGPGQDPQFLISFYEKMQSDKGSIPDRFSAQQFSDYHSELNMSSLELGDSALYFCASSSGLDSKSYEQYFGPGTRLTVT.

The chain joins TRBV5-1 to TRBJ1-1; TRBD1 matches at 10 bases. The length of the CDR3 is 18 residues. Germline values: CDR1 SGHRS, CDR2 YFSETQ. The V gene end was trimmed by 4 bases and the J gene end by 0 bases; junction bases not matched to a gene: 12. DNA of the CDR3: TGCGCCAGCAGCCGGAGAGGGACAGGGGCTAATATGAACACTGAAGCTTTCTTT. Amino acids: CASSRRGTGANMNTEAFF.

This clone occurred a few times. This chain connects TRBV4-1 to TRBJ2-1; D might be TRBD2 (5 bases). The ends were cut back, 1 base at V and 4 bases at J, with 11 bases in the middle. Germline CDR1 is MGHRA and CDR2 is YSYEKL. This CDR3 spans 15 amino acids. DNA of the CDR3: TGCGCCAGCAGCCAAGCGTCGCCGGGGTACAATGAGCAGTTCTTC. Protein sequence: CASSQASPGYNEQFF.